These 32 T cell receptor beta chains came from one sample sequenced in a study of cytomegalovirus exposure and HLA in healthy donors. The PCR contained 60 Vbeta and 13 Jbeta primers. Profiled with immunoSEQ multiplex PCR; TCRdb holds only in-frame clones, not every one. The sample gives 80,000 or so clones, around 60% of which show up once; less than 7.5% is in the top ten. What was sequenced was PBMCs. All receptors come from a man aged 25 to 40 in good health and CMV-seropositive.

In DNA, the CDR3 is TGCGCCAGCAGCCCCCGACAGGGATCCTACGAGCAGTACTTC. Encoded protein: CASSPRQGSYEQYF. V gene TRBV10-2 combines with J gene TRBJ2-7; 7 nucleotides align to TRBD1. The CDR3 loop spans 14 amino acids. V lost 6 bases and J lost 1; bases outside the gene matches: 6. Germline V gene sequence: CDR1 WSHSY, CDR2 SAAADI.

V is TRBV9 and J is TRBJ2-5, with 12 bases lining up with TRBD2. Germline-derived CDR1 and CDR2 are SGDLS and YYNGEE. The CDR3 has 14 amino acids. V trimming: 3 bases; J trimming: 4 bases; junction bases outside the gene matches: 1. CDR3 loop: CASSASGRGETQYF. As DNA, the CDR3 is TGTGCCAGCAGCGCTAGCGGGAGGGGAGAGACCCAGTACTTC.

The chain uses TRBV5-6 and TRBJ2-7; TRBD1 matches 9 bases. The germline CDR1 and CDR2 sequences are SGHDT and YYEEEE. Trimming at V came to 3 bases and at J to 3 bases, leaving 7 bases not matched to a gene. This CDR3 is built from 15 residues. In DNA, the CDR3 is TGTGCCAGCAGCTCCCGGGACAGGGACCACTACGAGCAGTACTTC. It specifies CASSSRDRDHYEQYF.

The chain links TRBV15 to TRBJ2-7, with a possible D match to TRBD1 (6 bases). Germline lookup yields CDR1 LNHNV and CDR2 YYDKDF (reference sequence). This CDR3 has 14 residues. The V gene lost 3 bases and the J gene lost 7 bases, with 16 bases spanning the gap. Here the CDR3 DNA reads TGTGCCACCAGCAGCGACACAGGGTTGGGGGAGCAGTACTTC. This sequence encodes CATSSDTGLGEQYF.

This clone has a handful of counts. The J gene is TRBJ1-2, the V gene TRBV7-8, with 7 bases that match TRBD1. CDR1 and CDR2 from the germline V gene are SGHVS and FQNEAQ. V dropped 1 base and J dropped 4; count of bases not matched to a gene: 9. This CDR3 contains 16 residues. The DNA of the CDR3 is TGTGCCAGCAGCTTAGTTGATGCCGGGACAGCCTATGGCTACACCTTC. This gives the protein CASSLVDAGTAYGYTF.

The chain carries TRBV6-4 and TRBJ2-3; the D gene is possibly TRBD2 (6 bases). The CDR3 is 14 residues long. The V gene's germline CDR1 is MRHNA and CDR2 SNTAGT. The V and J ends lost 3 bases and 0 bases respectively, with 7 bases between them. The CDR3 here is CASSEGLSTDTQYF. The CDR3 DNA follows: TGTGCCAGCAGTGAGGGACTTAGCACAGATACGCAGTATTTT.

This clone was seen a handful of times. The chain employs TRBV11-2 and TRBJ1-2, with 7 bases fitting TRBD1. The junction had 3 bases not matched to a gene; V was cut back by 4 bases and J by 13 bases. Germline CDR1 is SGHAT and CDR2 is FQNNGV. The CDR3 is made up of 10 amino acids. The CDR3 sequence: CASSSTGLTF. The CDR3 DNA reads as TGTGCCAGCAGCTCGACAGGGCTCACCTTC.

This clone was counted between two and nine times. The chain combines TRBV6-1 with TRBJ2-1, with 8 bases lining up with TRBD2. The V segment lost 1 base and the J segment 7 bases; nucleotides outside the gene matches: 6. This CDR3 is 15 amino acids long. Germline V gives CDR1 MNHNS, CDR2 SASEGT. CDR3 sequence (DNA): TGTGCCAGCAGTGAAGACGGCGGGGGGCGAAATGAGCAGTTCTTC. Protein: CASSEDGGGRNEQFF.

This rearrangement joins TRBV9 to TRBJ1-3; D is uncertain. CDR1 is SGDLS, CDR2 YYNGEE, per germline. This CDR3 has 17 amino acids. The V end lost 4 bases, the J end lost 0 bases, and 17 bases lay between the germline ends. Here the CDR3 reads CASSPSPLDYSGNTIYF. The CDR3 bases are TGTGCCAGCAGCCCCTCCCCTTTGGACTACTCTGGAAACACCATATATTTT.

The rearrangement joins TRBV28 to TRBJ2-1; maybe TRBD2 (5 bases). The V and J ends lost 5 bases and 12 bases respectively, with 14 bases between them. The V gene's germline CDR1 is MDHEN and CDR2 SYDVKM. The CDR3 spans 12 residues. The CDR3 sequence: CASSPSRWGQFF. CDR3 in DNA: TGTGCCAGCAGTCCTAGCCGGTGGGGGCAGTTCTTC. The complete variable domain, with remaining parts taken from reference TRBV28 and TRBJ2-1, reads DVKVTQSSRYLVKRTGEKVFLECVQDMDHENMFWYRQDPGLGLRLIYFSYDVKMKEKGDIPEGYSVSREKKERFSLILESASTNQTSMYLCASSPSRWGQFFGPGTRLTVL.

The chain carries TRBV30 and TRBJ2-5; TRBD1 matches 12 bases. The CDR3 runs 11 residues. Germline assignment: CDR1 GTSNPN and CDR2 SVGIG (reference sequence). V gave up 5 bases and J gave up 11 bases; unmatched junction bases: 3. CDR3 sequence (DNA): TGTGCCTGGGGGACAGGGGGCGAACAGTACTTC. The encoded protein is CAWGTGGEQYF. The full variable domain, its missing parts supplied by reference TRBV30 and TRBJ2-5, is SQTIHQWPATLVQPVGSPLSLECTVEGTSNPNLYWYRQAAGRGLQLLFYSVGIGQISSEVPQNLSASRPQDRQFILSSKKLLLSDSGFYLCAWGTGGEQYFGPGTRLLVL.

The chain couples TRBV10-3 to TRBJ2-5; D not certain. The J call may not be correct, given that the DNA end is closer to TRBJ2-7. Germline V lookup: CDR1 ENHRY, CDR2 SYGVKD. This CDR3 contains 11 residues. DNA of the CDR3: TGTGCCATCGGGCAAACCTACGAGCAGTACTTC. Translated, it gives CAIGQTYEQYF.

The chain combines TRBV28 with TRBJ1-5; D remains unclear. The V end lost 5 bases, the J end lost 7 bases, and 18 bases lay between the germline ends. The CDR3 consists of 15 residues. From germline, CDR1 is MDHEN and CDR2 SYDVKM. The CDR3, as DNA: TGTGCCAGCAGTGTAATGGGCCCTAGCGCCCAGCCCCAGCATTTT. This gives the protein CASSVMGPSAQPQHF.

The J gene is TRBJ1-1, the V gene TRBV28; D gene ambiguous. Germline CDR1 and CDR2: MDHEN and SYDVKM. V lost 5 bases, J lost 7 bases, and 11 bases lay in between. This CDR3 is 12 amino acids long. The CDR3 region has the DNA TGTGCCAGCAGTGCCGCCGGTTATGAAGCTTTCTTT. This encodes CASSAAGYEAFF.

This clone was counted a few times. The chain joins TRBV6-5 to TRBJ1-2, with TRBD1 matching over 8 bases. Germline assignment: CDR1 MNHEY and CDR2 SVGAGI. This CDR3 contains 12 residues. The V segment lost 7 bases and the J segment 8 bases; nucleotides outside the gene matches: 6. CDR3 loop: CASTMGQAGYTF. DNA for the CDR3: TGTGCCAGCACTATGGGACAGGCCGGCTACACCTTC.

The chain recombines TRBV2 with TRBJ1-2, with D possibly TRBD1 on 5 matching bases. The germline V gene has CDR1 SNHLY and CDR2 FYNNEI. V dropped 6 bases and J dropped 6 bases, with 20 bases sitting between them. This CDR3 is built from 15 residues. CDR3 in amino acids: CASSGGRGVMDGYTF. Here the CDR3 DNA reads TGTGCCAGCAGCGGAGGACGGGGGGTAATGGATGGCTACACCTTC.

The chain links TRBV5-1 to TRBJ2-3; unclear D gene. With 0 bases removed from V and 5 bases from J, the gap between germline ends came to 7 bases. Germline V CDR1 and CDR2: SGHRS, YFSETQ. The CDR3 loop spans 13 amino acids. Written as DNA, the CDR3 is TGCGCCAGCAGCTTGGCCCCCTTAGATACGCAGTATTTT. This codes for CASSLAPLDTQYF.

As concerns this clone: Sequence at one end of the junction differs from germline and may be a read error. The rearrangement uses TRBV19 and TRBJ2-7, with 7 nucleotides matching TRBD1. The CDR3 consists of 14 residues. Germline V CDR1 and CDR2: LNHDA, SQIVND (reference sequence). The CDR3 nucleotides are TGTACCAGTAGTATAGCACAGGGGCGTCGCGAGCAGTACTTC. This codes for CTSSIAQGRREQYF.

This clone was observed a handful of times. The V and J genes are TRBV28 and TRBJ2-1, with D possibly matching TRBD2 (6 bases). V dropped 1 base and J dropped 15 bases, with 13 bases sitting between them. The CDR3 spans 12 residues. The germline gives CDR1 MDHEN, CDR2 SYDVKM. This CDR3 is CASSLSGLFSFF. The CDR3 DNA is TGTGCCAGCAGTTTATCCGGACTATTCTCGTTCTTC.

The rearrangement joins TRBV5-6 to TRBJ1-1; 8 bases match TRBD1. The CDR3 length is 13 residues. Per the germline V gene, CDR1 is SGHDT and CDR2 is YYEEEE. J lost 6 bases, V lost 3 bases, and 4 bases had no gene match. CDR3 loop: CASSWTGLAEAFF. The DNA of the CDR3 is TGTGCCAGCAGCTGGACAGGGTTAGCTGAAGCTTTCTTT.

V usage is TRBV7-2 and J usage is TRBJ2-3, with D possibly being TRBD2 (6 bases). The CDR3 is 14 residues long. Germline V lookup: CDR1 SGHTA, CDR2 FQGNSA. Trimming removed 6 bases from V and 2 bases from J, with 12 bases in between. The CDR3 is CASSLSGSTDTQYF. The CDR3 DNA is TGTGCCAGCAGTCTTAGCGGTTCCACAGATACGCAGTATTTT.

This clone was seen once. The CDR3 here is CASSPPGRPDTQYF. CDR3 DNA: TGTGCCAGCTCACCACCCGGTCGTCCCGATACGCAGTATTTT. The chain links TRBV18 to TRBJ2-3; D ambiguous. V lost 0 bases and J lost 6, with 10 bases in between. Germline CDR1 is KGHSH and CDR2 is LQKENI. This CDR3 has 14 amino acids.

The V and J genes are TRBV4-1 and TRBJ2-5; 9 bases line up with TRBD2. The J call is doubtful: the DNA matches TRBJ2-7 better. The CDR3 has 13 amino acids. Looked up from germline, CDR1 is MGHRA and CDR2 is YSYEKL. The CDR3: CASSHAGGYEQYF. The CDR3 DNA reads TGCGCCAGCAGCCATGCGGGAGGGTACGAGCAGTACTTC.

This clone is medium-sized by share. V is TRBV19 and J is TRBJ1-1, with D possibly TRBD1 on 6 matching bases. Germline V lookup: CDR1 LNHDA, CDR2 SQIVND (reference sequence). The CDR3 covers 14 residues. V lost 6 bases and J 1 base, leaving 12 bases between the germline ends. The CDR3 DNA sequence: TGTGCCAGTAGGGTAGGGGGAGCGAACACTGAAGCTTTCTTT. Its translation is CASRVGGANTEAFF.

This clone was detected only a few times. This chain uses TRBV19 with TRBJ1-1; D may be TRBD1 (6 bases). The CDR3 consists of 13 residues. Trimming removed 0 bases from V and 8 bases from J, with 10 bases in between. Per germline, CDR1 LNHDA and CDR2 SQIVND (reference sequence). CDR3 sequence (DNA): TGTGCCAGTAGTATAGAGGCCGGGACAGAAGCTTTCTTT. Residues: CASSIEAGTEAFF.

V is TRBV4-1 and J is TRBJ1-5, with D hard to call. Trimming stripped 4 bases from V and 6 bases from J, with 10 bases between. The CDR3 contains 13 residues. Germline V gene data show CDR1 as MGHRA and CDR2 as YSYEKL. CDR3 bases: TGCGCCAGCAGCCGGGAGGGCTCTCAGCCCCAGCATTTT. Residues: CASSREGSQPQHF.

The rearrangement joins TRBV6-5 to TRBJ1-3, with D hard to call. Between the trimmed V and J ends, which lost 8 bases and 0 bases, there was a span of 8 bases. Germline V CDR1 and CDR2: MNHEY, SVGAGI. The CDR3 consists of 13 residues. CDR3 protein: CASSRDSGNTIYF. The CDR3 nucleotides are TGTGCCAGCTCGAGGGACTCTGGAAACACCATATATTTT.

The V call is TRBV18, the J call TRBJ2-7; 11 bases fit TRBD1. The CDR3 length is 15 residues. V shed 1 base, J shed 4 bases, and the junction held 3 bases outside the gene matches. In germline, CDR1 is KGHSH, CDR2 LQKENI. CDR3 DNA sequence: TGTGCCAGCTCACCACAAGGGACAGGGGGGTACGAGCAGTACTTC. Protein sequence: CASSPQGTGGYEQYF. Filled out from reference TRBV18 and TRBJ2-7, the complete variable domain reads NAGVMQNPRHLVRRRGQEARLRCSPMKGHSHVYWYRQLPEEGLKFMVYLQKENIIDESGMPKERFSAEFPKEGPSILRIQQVVRGDSAAYFCASSPQGTGGYEQYFGPGTRLTVT.

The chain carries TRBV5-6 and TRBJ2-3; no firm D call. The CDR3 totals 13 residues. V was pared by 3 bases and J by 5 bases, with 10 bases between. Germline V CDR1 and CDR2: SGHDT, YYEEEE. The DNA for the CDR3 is TGTGCCAGCAGCTCACGCGTCGGAGATACGCAGTATTTT. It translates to CASSSRVGDTQYF. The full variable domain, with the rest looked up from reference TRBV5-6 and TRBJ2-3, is DAGVTQSPTHLIKTRGQQVTLRCSPKSGHDTVSWYQQALGQGPQFIFQYYEEEERQRGNFPDRFSGHQFPNYSSELNVNALLLGDSALYLCASSSRVGDTQYFGPGTRLTVL.

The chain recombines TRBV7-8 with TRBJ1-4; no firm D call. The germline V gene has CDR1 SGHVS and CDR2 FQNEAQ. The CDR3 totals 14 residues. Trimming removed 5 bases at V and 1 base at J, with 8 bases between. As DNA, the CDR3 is TGTGCCAGCAGCCAGTTCCGAACTAATGAAAAACTGTTTTTT. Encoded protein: CASSQFRTNEKLFF. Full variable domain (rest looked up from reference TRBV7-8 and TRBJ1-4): GAGVSQSPRYKVAKRGQDVALRCDPISGHVSLFWYQQALGQGPEFLTYFQNEAQLDKSGLPSDRFFAERPEGSVSTLKIQRTQQEDSAVYLCASSQFRTNEKLFFGSGTQLSVL.

The CDR3 here is CASPRGLNEQYF. In DNA form, the CDR3 reads TGTGCCAGCCCTAGGGGGCTGAACGAGCAGTACTTC. The chain combines TRBV6-1 with TRBJ2-7; TRBD1 matches 7 bases. The CDR3 extends over 12 amino acids. Germline-derived CDR1 and CDR2 are MNHNS and SASEGT. V lost 8 bases to trimming and J lost 5 bases; unmatched junction nucleotides: 6.

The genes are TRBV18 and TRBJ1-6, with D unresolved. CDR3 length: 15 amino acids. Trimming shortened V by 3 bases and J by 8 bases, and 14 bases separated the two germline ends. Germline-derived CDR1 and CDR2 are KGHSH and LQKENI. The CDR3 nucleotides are TGTGCCAGCTCACCCGGTGTAGGCAGGTATTCACCCCTCCACTTT. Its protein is CASSPGVGRYSPLHF. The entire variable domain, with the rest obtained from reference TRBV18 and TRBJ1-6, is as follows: NAGVMQNPRHLVRRRGQEARLRCSPMKGHSHVYWYRQLPEEGLKFMVYLQKENIIDESGMPKERFSAEFPKEGPSILRIQQVVRGDSAAYFCASSPGVGRYSPLHFGNGTRLTVT.